Below, one TCR beta chain is given with its context. This entry belongs to a study of radiotherapy plus CTLA-4 blockade in lung cancer. Method: immunoSEQ multiplex PCR; TCRdb's copy keeps in-frame clones and lacks some. The profile covers about 60,000 clones, with around four fifths appearing a single time and approximately 4.3% taken by the ten largest. Germline V gene lookup returns CDR1 MDHEN and CDR2 SYDVKM. Unmatched junction bases numbered 3, after V lost 6 bases and J lost 2 bases. There are 14 residues in the CDR3. The chain has TRBV28 and TRBJ1-1, with 10 bases lining up with TRBD1. This TCR was sampled from a human donor with non-small cell lung cancer who had a partial response to radiotherapy plus ipilimumab. Material: peripheral blood, obtained from a patient treated with radiotherapy plus ipilimumab. CDR3 nucleotide sequence: TGTGCCAGCAGGGCGACAGGGGGCAACACTGAAGCTTTCTTT. This sequence encodes CASRATGGNTEAFF.